Listed below are T cell receptor beta chains from one sample, sequenced in a study of blood T cell repertoires in COVID-19. Assay used: immunoSEQ multiplex PCR; TCRdb lists only in-frame clones, some missing. The data show 200,000 to 300,000 clones, around 85% seen once. Material: peripheral blood. These receptors originate from an older man with acute or convalescent COVID-19. Each CDR3 is given with its conserved first and last residue. The order of the fields is J gene, clone size, D gene, V gene, CDR3 DNA, CDR3 protein. A D gene is named only where the DNA matches it firmly. A row's size may be missing; if present it is once, few, many or a size class.

j_call: TRBJ1-5; clone_size: -; d_call: TRBD1; v_call: TRBV6-5; cdr3_nt: TGTGCCAGCAGGGCCGACAGGGCTCAGCCCCAGCATTTT; cdr3_aa: CASRADRAQPQHF
j_call: TRBJ1-2; clone_size: -; d_call: TRBD1; v_call: TRBV5-5; cdr3_nt: TGTGCCAGCAGCGCCAGGACAGGGGGAAGTAACTATGGCTACACCTTC; cdr3_aa: CASSARTGGSNYGYTF
j_call: TRBJ2-7; clone_size: -; d_call: -; v_call: TRBV4-1; cdr3_nt: TGCGCCAGCAGCCAAGATCTCGGTGGCTACGAGCAGTACTTC; cdr3_aa: CASSQDLGGYEQYF
j_call: TRBJ1-5; clone_size: -; d_call: -; v_call: TRBV5-6; cdr3_nt: TGTGCCAGCAGCCTGGGACCGGGTGGGAATCAGCCCCAGCATTTT; cdr3_aa: CASSLGPGGNQPQHF
j_call: TRBJ2-5; clone_size: -; d_call: -; v_call: TRBV24-1; cdr3_nt: TGTGCCACCAGTGATATCCGGGACTCTCAAGAGACCCAGTACTTC; cdr3_aa: CATSDIRDSQETQYF
j_call: TRBJ2-2; clone_size: -; d_call: TRBD2; v_call: TRBV5-1; cdr3_nt: TGCGCCAGCAGCTTGGTAGCGGGAGCTACCGGGGAGCTGTTTTTT; cdr3_aa: CASSLVAGATGELFF
j_call: TRBJ2-3; clone_size: -; d_call: -; v_call: TRBV5-1; cdr3_nt: TGCGCCAGCAGCCCCTCTGGCCCTAGCACAGATACGCAGTATTTT; cdr3_aa: CASSPSGPSTDTQYF
j_call: TRBJ1-1; clone_size: -; d_call: TRBD1; v_call: TRBV7-9; cdr3_nt: TGTGCCAGCAGCCCACAGGGGATGGTCAACACTGAAGCTTTCTTT; cdr3_aa: CASSPQGMVNTEAFF
j_call: TRBJ2-7; clone_size: once; d_call: TRBD2; v_call: TRBV7-9; cdr3_nt: TGTGCCAGCAGCATAGGACTAGCGGGGGCCGGGGAGCAGTACTTC; cdr3_aa: CASSIGLAGAGEQYF
j_call: TRBJ2-7; clone_size: -; d_call: TRBD2; v_call: TRBV5-1; cdr3_nt: TGCGCCAGCAGCTTCCTAGCGGACTCCTACGAGCAGTACTTC; cdr3_aa: CASSFLADSYEQYF
j_call: TRBJ2-1; clone_size: once; d_call: -; v_call: TRBV12-3/TRBV12-4; cdr3_nt: TGTGCCAGCAGTTTGGGGCACAATGAGCAGTTCTTC; cdr3_aa: CASSLGHNEQFF
j_call: TRBJ2-1; clone_size: -; d_call: TRBD2; v_call: TRBV5-6; cdr3_nt: TGTGCCAGCAGCCGGGAGAGGAACGCGGGAGGGCCCCATGAGCAGTTCTTC; cdr3_aa: CASSRERNAGGPHEQFF
j_call: TRBJ2-7; clone_size: -; d_call: TRBD1; v_call: TRBV23-1; cdr3_nt: TGCGCCGATAAACGGGTCCTGGGACAGAACTCCTACGAGCAGTACTTC; cdr3_aa: CADKRVLGQNSYEQYF
j_call: TRBJ2-7; clone_size: once; d_call: -; v_call: TRBV19; cdr3_nt: TGTGCCAGTAGTATAGCAGTGCACAACTCCTACGAGCAGTACTTC; cdr3_aa: CASSIAVHNSYEQYF
j_call: TRBJ1-5; clone_size: -; d_call: TRBD1; v_call: TRBV5-1; cdr3_nt: TGCGCCAGCAGCCTTGGGGCAGGGGGGAACAATCAGCCCCAGCATTTT; cdr3_aa: CASSLGAGGNNQPQHF
j_call: TRBJ2-1; clone_size: once; d_call: TRBD2; v_call: TRBV7-9; cdr3_nt: TGTGCCAGCAGCCTACCTACCGGGACTAACAATGAGCAGTTCTTC; cdr3_aa: CASSLPTGTNNEQFF
j_call: TRBJ1-2; clone_size: -; d_call: TRBD1; v_call: TRBV19; cdr3_nt: TGTGCCAGTAGCCCCGACAGGGGGTACTATGGCTACACCTTC; cdr3_aa: CASSPDRGYYGYTF
j_call: TRBJ2-3; clone_size: few; d_call: TRBD1; v_call: TRBV4-1; cdr3_nt: TGCGCCAGCAGCCAAGACCCTGACAGGGGTGATACGCAGTATTTT; cdr3_aa: CASSQDPDRGDTQYF
j_call: TRBJ2-7; clone_size: -; d_call: TRBD1; v_call: TRBV27; cdr3_nt: TGTGCCAGCAGTTCCCGAGGGGACAGTACCTACGAGCAGTACTTC; cdr3_aa: CASSSRGDSTYEQYF
j_call: TRBJ1-6; clone_size: -; d_call: -; v_call: TRBV11-1; cdr3_nt: TGTGCCAGCAGCTTAGCAGGACTCGGGAATTCACCCCTCCACTTT; cdr3_aa: CASSLAGLGNSPLHF
j_call: TRBJ2-7; clone_size: -; d_call: -; v_call: TRBV19; cdr3_nt: TGTGCCAGTAGTATAGTATTGGACGGGACTCACGAGCAGTACTTC; cdr3_aa: CASSIVLDGTHEQYF
j_call: TRBJ1-1; clone_size: -; d_call: -; v_call: TRBV9; cdr3_nt: TGTGCCAGCAGCGTAGGAGGGGGATCGAACACTGAAGCTTTCTTT; cdr3_aa: CASSVGGGSNTEAFF
j_call: TRBJ2-1; clone_size: -; d_call: TRBD1; v_call: TRBV6-1; cdr3_nt: TGTGCCAGCAGTGAAAGGGGGCATGAGCAGTTCTTC; cdr3_aa: CASSERGHEQFF
j_call: TRBJ2-7; clone_size: few; d_call: TRBD2; v_call: TRBV2; cdr3_nt: TGTGCCAGCAGTTCCCCGGGACTAGCGAGCTCCTACGAGCAGTACTTC; cdr3_aa: CASSSPGLASSYEQYF
j_call: TRBJ2-7; clone_size: -; d_call: -; v_call: TRBV2; cdr3_nt: TGTGCCAGCAGTCAGGGTCCCGAGCAGTACTTC; cdr3_aa: CASSQGPEQYF
j_call: TRBJ1-2; clone_size: -; d_call: TRBD1; v_call: TRBV9; cdr3_nt: TGTGCCAGCAGCCGAGGACAGGGGCCTTCTAACTATGGCTACACCTTC; cdr3_aa: CASSRGQGPSNYGYTF
j_call: TRBJ1-1; clone_size: few; d_call: -; v_call: TRBV2; cdr3_nt: TGTGCCAGCAGTGAAGGGGGGGTAGGGCGCGACACTGAAGCTTTCTTT; cdr3_aa: CASSEGGVGRDTEAFF
j_call: TRBJ1-1; clone_size: -; d_call: TRBD1; v_call: TRBV6-1; cdr3_nt: TGTGCCAGCAGTGAAGTAGTCCAGGGGGCAGAAGCTTTCTTT; cdr3_aa: CASSEVVQGAEAFF
j_call: TRBJ1-3; clone_size: once; d_call: -; v_call: TRBV6-5; cdr3_nt: TGTGCCAGCAGTTCCGCGGGAAACACCATATATTTT; cdr3_aa: CASSSAGNTIYF
j_call: TRBJ1-3; clone_size: -; d_call: -; v_call: TRBV6-5; cdr3_nt: TGTGCCAGCAGTTATCGTCCCTACTCTGGAAACACCATATATTTT; cdr3_aa: CASSYRPYSGNTIYF
j_call: TRBJ2-1; clone_size: -; d_call: -; v_call: TRBV15; cdr3_nt: TGTGCCACCAGCAGAGGGGGCTCTTCCTACAATGAGCAGTTCTTC; cdr3_aa: CATSRGGSSYNEQFF
j_call: TRBJ2-7; clone_size: -; d_call: TRBD1; v_call: TRBV5-1; cdr3_nt: TGCGCCAGCAGCTTGCAAACAGGGGGCTCGTACGAGCAGTACTTC; cdr3_aa: CASSLQTGGSYEQYF
j_call: TRBJ2-1; clone_size: -; d_call: TRBD2; v_call: TRBV4-2; cdr3_nt: TGTGCCAGCAGCCAGAACAGCGGGAGGGCCTACAATGAGCAGTTCTTC; cdr3_aa: CASSQNSGRAYNEQFF
j_call: TRBJ1-4; clone_size: -; d_call: -; v_call: TRBV20-1; cdr3_nt: TGCAGTGCTAGTGGCGGGGGACCCATTACAACTAATGAAAAACTGTTTTTT; cdr3_aa: CSASGGGPITTNEKLFF
j_call: TRBJ1-6; clone_size: -; d_call: TRBD1; v_call: TRBV2; cdr3_nt: TGTGCCAGCAGCCCTTTCCGGGACAGCGGGAATTCACCCCTCCACTTT; cdr3_aa: CASSPFRDSGNSPLHF
j_call: TRBJ2-1; clone_size: -; d_call: -; v_call: TRBV7-2; cdr3_nt: TGTGCCAGCAGCTCCGCAGGGTCCTACAATGAGCAGTTCTTC; cdr3_aa: CASSSAGSYNEQFF
j_call: TRBJ2-7; clone_size: once; d_call: TRBD1; v_call: TRBV27; cdr3_nt: TGTGCCAGCAGTTTTACCCCACCGAACAGGGGCAACGACTACGAGCAGTACTTC; cdr3_aa: CASSFTPPNRGNDYEQYF
j_call: TRBJ1-6; clone_size: few; d_call: TRBD1; v_call: TRBV24-1; cdr3_nt: TGTGCCACCAGTGATTTGCGTAGGGACAGGAGTAATTCACCCCTCCTGTTT; cdr3_aa: CATSDLRRDRSNSPLLF
j_call: TRBJ2-5; clone_size: -; d_call: TRBD2; v_call: TRBV7-9; cdr3_nt: TGTGCCAGCAGCCTATTAGCGGGGGGCCTGACGAAAGAGACCCAGTACTTC; cdr3_aa: CASSLLAGGLTKETQYF
j_call: TRBJ2-1; clone_size: -; d_call: -; v_call: TRBV24-1; cdr3_nt: TGTGCCACCAGTGATCCCGGCCCCTTACAGGTCCACTCCTACAATGAGCAGTTCTTC; cdr3_aa: CATSDPGPLQVHSYNEQFF
j_call: TRBJ1-2; clone_size: -; d_call: -; v_call: TRBV19; cdr3_nt: TGTGCCAGTAGTATTGTTACAGGTTCAAGGGGAGGCTACACCTTC; cdr3_aa: CASSIVTGSRGGYTF